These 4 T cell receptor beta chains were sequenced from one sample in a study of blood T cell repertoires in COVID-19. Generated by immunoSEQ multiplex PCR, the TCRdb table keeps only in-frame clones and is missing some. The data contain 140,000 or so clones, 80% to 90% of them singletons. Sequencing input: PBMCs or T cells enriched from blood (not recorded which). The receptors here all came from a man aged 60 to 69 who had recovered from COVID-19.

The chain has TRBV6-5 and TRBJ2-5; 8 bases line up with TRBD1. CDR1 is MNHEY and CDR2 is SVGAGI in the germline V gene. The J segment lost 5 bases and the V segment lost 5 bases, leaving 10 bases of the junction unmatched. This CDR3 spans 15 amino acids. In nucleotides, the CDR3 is TGTGCCAGCAGTACAGGACAGGGACGGTGGGAGACCCAGTACTTC. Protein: CASSTGQGRWETQYF.

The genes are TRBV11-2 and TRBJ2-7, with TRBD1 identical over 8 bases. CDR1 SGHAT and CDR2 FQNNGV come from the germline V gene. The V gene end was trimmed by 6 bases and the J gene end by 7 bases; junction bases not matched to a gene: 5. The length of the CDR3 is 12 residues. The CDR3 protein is CASRPTGGEQYF. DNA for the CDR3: TGTGCCAGCAGGCCCACAGGGGGAGAGCAGTACTTC.

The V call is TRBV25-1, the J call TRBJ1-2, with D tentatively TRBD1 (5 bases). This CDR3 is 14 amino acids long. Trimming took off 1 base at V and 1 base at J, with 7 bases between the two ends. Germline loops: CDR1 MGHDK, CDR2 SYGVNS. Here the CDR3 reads CASSESDSNYGYTF. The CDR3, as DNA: TGTGCCAGCAGTGAATCAGACAGTAACTATGGCTACACCTTC.

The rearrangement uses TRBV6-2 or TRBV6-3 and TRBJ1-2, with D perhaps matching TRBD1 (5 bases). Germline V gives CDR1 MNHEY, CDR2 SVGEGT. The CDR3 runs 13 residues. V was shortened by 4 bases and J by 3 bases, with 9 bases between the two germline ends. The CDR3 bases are TGTGCCAGCAGTTCCGACAGCTACTATGGCTACACCTTC. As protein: CASSSDSYYGYTF.